The 8 T cell receptor beta chains listed next were all sequenced from one sample in a study of blood T cell repertoires in COVID-19. The data were produced by immunoSEQ multiplex PCR, yet TCRdb's version contains in-frame clones alone and is incomplete. The repertoire holds 390,000 or so clones, 80% to 90% seen once, with around 1% in the top ten. Material: PBMCs or T cells enriched from blood (not recorded which). The receptor set was obtained from a man between 18 and 35 years old who had recovered from COVID-19.

The chain recombines TRBV10-3 with TRBJ1-1; D is perhaps TRBD1 (6 bases). Germline-derived CDR1 and CDR2 are ENHRY and SYGVKD. Trimming took 0 bases from V and 5 from J, leaving 10 bases between them. The CDR3 covers 14 residues. CDR3 in DNA: TGTGCCATCAGTGAGTCGCAGGGGCGGACTGAAGCTTTCTTT. Its translation is CAISESQGRTEAFF.

The V and J genes are TRBV6-5 and TRBJ1-4, with 9 bases that match TRBD1. The CDR3 is 15 amino acids. V lost 4 bases and J lost 7; bases outside the gene matches: 7. Germline CDR1 MNHEY, CDR2 SVGAGI. In DNA form, the CDR3 reads TGTGCCAGCAGTTCCTATGGGACAGGGAGTGAAAAACTGTTTTTT. Protein: CASSSYGTGSEKLFF.

The chain employs TRBV19 and TRBJ1-2; 11 bases match TRBD1. The germline V gene has CDR1 LNHDA and CDR2 SQIVND (reference sequence). V gave up 3 bases and J gave up 0 bases; unmatched junction bases: 3. The CDR3 consists of 16 residues. This CDR3 is CASSIRTGGSNYGYTF. CDR3 nucleotide sequence: TGTGCCAGTAGTATCCGGACAGGGGGCTCTAACTATGGCTACACCTTC.

As concerns this clone: Other DNA variants within this sample encode the same CDR3. This chain uses TRBV2 with TRBJ2-1; 9 nucleotides align to TRBD1. Unmatched junction bases numbered 3, after V lost 6 bases and J lost 3 bases. CDR3 length: 14 amino acids. Germline V lookup: CDR1 SNHLY, CDR2 FYNNEI. The CDR3 protein is CASSRQGGYNEQFF. The CDR3 nucleotides read TGTGCCAGCAGCCGACAGGGGGGCTACAATGAGCAGTTCTTC.

J is TRBJ1-2 and V is TRBV19; 7 bases are shared with TRBD1. The V segment lost 5 bases and the J segment 2 bases; nucleotides outside the gene matches: 2. Germline V gene lookup returns CDR1 LNHDA and CDR2 SQIVND (reference sequence). This CDR3 contains 13 residues. The CDR3 reads CASSEGQNYGYTF. Here the CDR3 DNA reads TGTGCCAGTAGTGAGGGACAGAACTATGGCTACACCTTC.

The chain carries TRBV2 and TRBJ1-1, with TRBD1 matching 8 bases. The CDR3 sequence is 15 residues long. The germline V gene encodes CDR1 SNHLY and CDR2 FYNNEI. The ends lost 6 bases at V and 1 base at J; junction bases unmatched: 7. CDR3 protein: CASRERTGRNTEAFF. The DNA for the CDR3 is TGTGCCAGCAGAGAACGGACAGGGAGGAACACTGAAGCTTTCTTT.

The CDR3 DNA reads as TGTGCCAGCAGCCTAATAGCGGCAGATACGCAGTATTTT. This gives the protein CASSLIAADTQYF. This rearrangement joins TRBV7-8 to TRBJ2-3, with D possibly TRBD2 on 6 matching bases. Trimming stripped 5 bases from V and 4 bases from J, with 10 bases between. CDR1 and CDR2 (germline): SGHVS, FQNEAQ. The CDR3 length is 13 residues.

The rearrangement links TRBV5-1 to TRBJ2-3; 9 nucleotides agree with TRBD1. The germline gives CDR1 SGHRS, CDR2 YFSETQ. The CDR3 is 16 amino acids. V dropped 4 bases and J dropped 3; count of bases not matched to a gene: 9. The CDR3 loop reads CASSPMGTGSTDTQYF. The CDR3 DNA reads TGCGCCAGCAGCCCCATGGGGACAGGGAGTACAGATACGCAGTATTTT. Supplemented by reference TRBV5-1 and TRBJ2-3, the full variable domain reads KAGVTQTPRYLIKTRGQQVTLSCSPISGHRSVSWYQQTPGQGLQFLFEYFSETQRNKGNFPGRFSGRQFSNSRSEMNVSTLELGDSALYLCASSPMGTGSTDTQYFGPGTRLTVL.